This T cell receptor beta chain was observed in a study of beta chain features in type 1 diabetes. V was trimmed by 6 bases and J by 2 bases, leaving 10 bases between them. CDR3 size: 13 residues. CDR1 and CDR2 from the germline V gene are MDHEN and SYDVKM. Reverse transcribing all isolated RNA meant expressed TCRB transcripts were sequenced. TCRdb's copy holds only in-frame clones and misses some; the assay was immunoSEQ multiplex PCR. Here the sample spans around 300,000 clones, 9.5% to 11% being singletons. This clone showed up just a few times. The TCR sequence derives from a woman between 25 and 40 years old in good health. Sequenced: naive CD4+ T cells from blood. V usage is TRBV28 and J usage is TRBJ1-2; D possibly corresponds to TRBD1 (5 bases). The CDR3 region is CASRQTENYGYTF. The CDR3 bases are TGTGCCAGCAGACAGACAGAGAACTATGGCTACACCTTC.